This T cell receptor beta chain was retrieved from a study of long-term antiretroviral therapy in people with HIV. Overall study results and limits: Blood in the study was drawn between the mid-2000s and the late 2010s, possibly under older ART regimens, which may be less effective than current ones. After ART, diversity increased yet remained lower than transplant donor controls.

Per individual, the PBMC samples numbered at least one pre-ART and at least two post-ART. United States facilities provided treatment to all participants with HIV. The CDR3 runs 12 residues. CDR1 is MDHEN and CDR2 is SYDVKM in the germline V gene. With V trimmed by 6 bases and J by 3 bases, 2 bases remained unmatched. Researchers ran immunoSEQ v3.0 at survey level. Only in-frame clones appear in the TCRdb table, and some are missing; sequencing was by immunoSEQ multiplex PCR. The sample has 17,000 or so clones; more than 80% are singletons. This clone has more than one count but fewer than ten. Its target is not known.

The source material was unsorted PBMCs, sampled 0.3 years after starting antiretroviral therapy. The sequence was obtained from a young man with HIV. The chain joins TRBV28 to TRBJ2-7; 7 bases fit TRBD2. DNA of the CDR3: TGTGCCAGCAGGGGGACTATCTACGAGCAGTACTTC. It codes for CASRGTIYEQYF.